This T cell receptor (beta chain) was obtained from a study of T-cell reconstitution after alpha-beta-depleted transplantation in children. Study conclusions and caveats: After one year, T-cell counts and TCRbeta diversity mostly came from new T cells. Recipient T cells and thymic progenitors that survived gave rise to the high TCRbeta diversity observed at day 60 in some patients. Reportedly, alpha-beta T cells present about two months post-transplant originated from several hundred expanded clones of graft origin.

This clonotype has ten or more counts. As yet, its antigen is unknown. Per the germline V gene, CDR1 is SGHKS and CDR2 is YYEKEE (reference sequence). CDR3 length: 14 residues. Trimming took off 2 bases at V and 2 bases at J, with 11 bases between the two ends. It was with unique molecular identifiers that the TCRbeta library was prepared. TCRdb reanalysed the PCR reads using MiXCR and keeps one entry per CDR3 protein. Of hundreds of thousands of distinct CDR3 sequences in the sample, roughly a tenth were seen once. The rearrangement links TRBV5-5 to TRBJ2-7; unclear D gene. The source of this sequence is a child aged 2 to 9 with inherited bone marrow failure, due to receive a stem cell transplant. The material sequenced was PBMCs, taken before TCRalphabeta/CD19-depleted stem cell transplant. CDR3 DNA sequence: TGTGCCAGCAGCTTCTGGGGTGGGACCTACGAGCAGTACTTC. Residues: CASSFWGGTYEQYF.